This passage covers 31 T cell receptor beta chains from one sample sequenced in a study of shared clonotypes between healthy human individuals. Sequenced by immunoSEQ multiplex PCR; TCRdb stores in-frame clones only, minus some. Of roughly 2 million clones in the sample, 95% are singletons; the top ten hold 0.13%. Sequenced material: naive CD4+ T cells sorted from blood. Subset: CD45RA+ positively selected. All receptors derive from a man between 18 and 35 years old in good health.

The chain recombines TRBV7-9 with TRBJ1-1, with D hard to call. There are 11 residues in the CDR3. Per germline, CDR1 SEHNR and CDR2 FQNEAQ (reference sequence). V lost 2 bases, J lost 8 bases, and 6 bases lay in between. This chain's CDR3 is CASSLTVEAFF. CDR3 coding DNA: TGTGCCAGCAGCTTAACCGTCGAAGCTTTCTTT.

This sequence joins TRBV6-6 and TRBJ1-4; 8 positions match TRBD1. The CDR3 has 15 residues. Germline CDR1 reads MNHNY; CDR2 reads SVGAGI (reference sequence). Germline trimming cut 4 bases from V and 3 bases from J; bases unmatched to any gene: 4. The CDR3 reads CASSWLQGANEKLFF. The CDR3 region has the DNA TGTGCCAGCAGTTGGCTACAGGGGGCTAATGAAAAACTGTTTTTT.

This sequence joins TRBV7-9 and TRBJ1-6; 9 bases map to TRBD1. The CDR3 has 16 amino acids. In germline, CDR1 is SEHNR, CDR2 FQNEAQ (reference sequence). Unmatched junction bases numbered 7, after V lost 4 bases and J lost 6 bases. CDR3: CASSSTRTGVNSPLHF. CDR3 DNA: TGTGCCAGCAGCTCTACTCGGACAGGGGTTAATTCACCCCTCCACTTT. The variable domain in full, completed from reference TRBV7-9 and TRBJ1-6, reads DTGVSQNPRHKITKRGQNVTFRCDPISEHNRLYWYRQTLGQGPEFLTYFQNEAQLEKSRLLSDRFSAERPKGSFSTLEIQRTEQGDSAMYLCASSSTRTGVNSPLHFGNGTRLTVT.

The rearrangement uses TRBV5-3 and TRBJ2-7, with 8 bases aligning to TRBD2. TRBV5-3 is classed as an ORF, of uncertain function. J lost 2 bases, V lost 2 bases, and 6 bases had no gene match. CDR3 length equals 15 residues. The CDR3 is CARSLPAGAPYEQYF. In nucleotides, the CDR3 is TGTGCCAGAAGCTTACCAGCGGGAGCCCCCTACGAGCAGTACTTC.

This clone was found once. The chain recombines TRBV28 with TRBJ2-7; 8 nucleotides match TRBD1. Germline V gene sequence: CDR1 MDHEN, CDR2 SYDVKM. The CDR3 extends over 14 amino acids. The J segment lost 2 bases and the V segment lost 6 bases, leaving 6 bases of the junction unmatched. The CDR3 loop is CASRPGQVTYEQYF. DNA of the CDR3: TGTGCCAGCAGGCCGGGACAGGTCACCTACGAGCAGTACTTC.

The genes are TRBV7-2 and TRBJ2-5, with TRBD2 matching 9 bases. This CDR3 spans 15 amino acids. The ends lost 3 bases at V and 5 bases at J; junction bases unmatched: 7. Germline values: CDR1 SGHTA, CDR2 FQGNSA. The CDR3 DNA sequence: TGTGCCAGCAGCTTCATAGCGGGAGATGAGGAGACCCAGTACTTC. Protein product: CASSFIAGDEETQYF.

V is TRBV5-4 and J is TRBJ2-5; 12 bases agree with TRBD1. Losses at the gene ends were 4 bases for V and 5 bases for J; bases not matched to a gene: 6. Looked up from germline, CDR1 is SGHNT and CDR2 is YYREEE (reference sequence). The CDR3 spans 15 residues. The CDR3 nucleotides are TGTGCCAGCAGCCCGGGACAGGGGGCGCGGGAGACCCAGTACTTC. It yields the protein CASSPGQGARETQYF.

Points on this clone: The identical CDR3 is also encoded by other nucleotide sequences in the sample. V and J are TRBV20-1 and TRBJ2-5; no firm D call. This CDR3 region has 11 residues. The V gene lost 3 bases and the J gene lost 5 bases, with 7 bases spanning the gap. Germline V gene lookup returns CDR1 DFQATT and CDR2 SNEGSKA (reference sequence). CDR3 bases: TGCAGTGCTAGCCCTTCTGAGACCCAGTACTTC. Translation gives CSASPSETQYF.

V gene TRBV11-2 combines with J gene TRBJ1-3, with unresolved D. Germline-derived CDR1 and CDR2 are SGHAT and FQNNGV. CDR3 length: 13 amino acids. The ends were cut back, 4 bases at V and 4 bases at J, with 8 bases in the middle. CDR3 DNA sequence: TGTGCCAGCAGCTCCCCTAACGGAAACACCATATATTTT. It codes for CASSSPNGNTIYF.

This clone appeared a single time. The chain employs TRBV11-2 and TRBJ1-2; maybe TRBD1 (5 bases). This CDR3 has 15 residues. CDR1 is SGHAT, CDR2 FQNNGV, per germline. V lost 1 base to trimming and J lost 5 bases, with 14 bases between them. The CDR3 sequence: CASSLVAGTQYGYTF. Here the CDR3 DNA reads TGTGCCAGCAGCTTAGTGGCAGGGACTCAATATGGCTACACCTTC.

Comment on this clone: This CDR3 is also generated by other DNA sequences in the sample. The DNA of the CDR3 is TGTGCCAGCAGTCGGGACAGCTTCAATGAAAAACTGTTTTTT. Encoded protein: CASSRDSFNEKLFF. V usage is TRBV6-5 and J usage is TRBJ1-4; 7 bases match TRBD1. Germline loops: CDR1 MNHEY, CDR2 SVGAGI. This CDR3 spans 14 amino acids. J gave up 5 bases and V 5 bases, and 5 bases lay outside the gene matches.

CDR3 in amino acids: CSVGRGIYEQYF. As DNA, the CDR3 is TGCAGCGTTGGCAGGGGGATCTACGAGCAGTACTTC. The V and J genes are TRBV29-1 and TRBJ2-7, with 7 bases aligning to TRBD1. CDR3 length: 12 residues. V lost 4 bases, J lost 3 bases, and 3 bases stayed unmatched. Germline CDR1 and CDR2: SQVTM and ANQGSEA.

The gene calls are TRBV6-5 and TRBJ2-7; the match to TRBD1 covers 10 bases. V was pared by 4 bases and J by 2 bases, with 5 bases of the junction left unmatched. The CDR3 has 15 amino acids. The V gene's germline CDR1 is MNHEY and CDR2 SVGAGI. For the CDR3, the DNA is TGTGCCAGCAGTTCCGGGGACAGGGGCACCTACGAGCAGTACTTC. Protein sequence: CASSSGDRGTYEQYF.

The chain combines TRBV4-1 with TRBJ2-3; 10 bases are shared with TRBD2. The trim removed 1 base at V and 5 bases at J, leaving 6 bases unmatched. Germline values: CDR1 MGHRA, CDR2 YSYEKL. This CDR3 is 16 amino acids long. The chain's CDR3 is CASSQAAGGPLDTQYF. The CDR3 bases are TGCGCCAGCAGCCAAGCAGCGGGGGGGCCTTTAGATACGCAGTATTTT.

This chain uses TRBV27 with TRBJ1-2, with D perhaps matching TRBD1 (5 bases). From germline, CDR1 is MNHEY and CDR2 SMNVEV (reference sequence). There are 12 residues in the CDR3. Between the trimmed V and J ends, which lost 2 bases and 8 bases, there was a span of 9 bases. CDR3 protein: CASSLRGVGYTF. CDR3 DNA: TGTGCCAGCAGTTTAAGGGGTGTAGGCTACACCTTC.

Only one count was recorded for this clone. J is TRBJ2-7 and V is TRBV7-2; 15 bases match TRBD2. Trimming removed 5 bases from V and 6 bases from J; junction bases left unmatched: 2. Per the germline V gene, CDR1 is SGHTA and CDR2 is FQGNSA. CDR3 length: 14 residues. The DNA of the CDR3 is TGTGCCAGCAGCCCGGGACTAGCGGGAGGCGAGCAGTACTTC. Amino acid sequence: CASSPGLAGGEQYF.

Concerning this clone itself: The sample holds other DNA sequences that translate to the same CDR3. This CDR3 is CASSPERNYGYTF. Here the CDR3 DNA reads TGTGCCAGCTCACCGGAAAGAAACTATGGCTACACCTTC. The chain combines TRBV18 with TRBJ1-2, with D unresolved. CDR3 length: 13 residues. V was cut by 3 bases and J by 2 bases, with 7 bases left in between. CDR1 and CDR2 from the germline V gene are KGHSH and LQKENI.

The chain's CDR3 is CASSDPKWNEQFF. In DNA, the CDR3 is TGTGCCAGCAGCGACCCTAAGTGGAATGAGCAGTTCTTC. The chain joins TRBV6-1 to TRBJ2-1; D is unclear. Between the trimmed V and J ends, which lost 6 bases and 7 bases, there was a span of 13 bases. This CDR3 spans 13 amino acids. CDR1 is MNHNS, CDR2 SASEGT, per germline.

The chain has TRBV30 and TRBJ2-2; D is ambiguous. This CDR3 region has 14 residues. In germline, CDR1 is GTSNPN, CDR2 SVGIG (reference sequence). V was shortened by 1 base and J by 4 bases, with 10 bases between the two germline ends. The CDR3 loop is CAWSDRASTGELFF. The CDR3 nucleotides are TGTGCCTGGAGTGACCGGGCCAGCACCGGGGAGCTGTTTTTT.

V and J are TRBV10-3 and TRBJ1-3; 11 bases match TRBD1. The CDR3 runs to 15 residues. The germline CDR1 and CDR2 sequences are ENHRY and SYGVKD. V was clipped by 6 bases and J by 5 bases; unmatched bases: 6. The CDR3 protein is CAISTDRGPRNTIYF. Here the CDR3 DNA reads TGTGCCATCAGCACGGACAGGGGGCCAAGAAACACCATATATTTT.

The chain couples TRBV7-9 to TRBJ2-7, with D unresolved. Germline lookup yields CDR1 SEHNR and CDR2 FQNEAQ (reference sequence). Trimming took 2 bases from V and 6 from J, leaving 14 bases between them. This CDR3 contains 14 residues. CDR3 nucleotide sequence: TGTGCCAGCAGCTTAAATAAGGATTGGGTCGAGCAGTACTTC. Protein product: CASSLNKDWVEQYF.

The V gene is TRBV19, the J gene TRBJ1-5; D is perhaps TRBD1 (5 bases). The ends were cut back, 5 bases at V and 1 base at J, with 15 bases in the middle. This CDR3 comprises 16 residues. Germline CDR1 is LNHDA and CDR2 is SQIVND (reference sequence). The CDR3 DNA follows: TGTGCCAGTAGTCTCGTTGGGGGGACGAGCAATCAGCCCCAGCATTTT. It codes for CASSLVGGTSNQPQHF.

J is TRBJ2-2 and V is TRBV19; D is perhaps TRBD2 (5 bases). The CDR3 has 17 amino acids. V was shortened by 3 bases and J by 4 bases, with 18 bases between the two germline ends. Germline CDR1 LNHDA, CDR2 SQIVND (reference sequence). The CDR3 region has the DNA TGTGCCAGTAGTATCGGCCGGGGAGTGATGGGCACCGGGGAGCTGTTTTTT. Its protein is CASSIGRGVMGTGELFF.

The chain is built from TRBV7-2 and TRBJ2-1; no clear D gene. Germline V CDR1 and CDR2: SGHTA, FQGNSA. The ends were cut back, 5 bases at V and 6 bases at J, with 5 bases in the middle. The CDR3 sequence is 11 residues long. CDR3 protein: CASSPANEQFF. CDR3 coding DNA: TGTGCCAGCAGCCCCGCCAATGAGCAGTTCTTC.

V gene TRBV7-6 combines with J gene TRBJ1-5, with no clear D. Germline V CDR1 and CDR2: SGHVS, FNYEAQ. The ends were cut back, 5 bases at V and 7 bases at J, with 9 bases in the middle. This CDR3 region has 12 residues. CDR3 amino acids: CASSPPGQPQHF. The CDR3 DNA is TGTGCCAGCAGCCCACCCGGGCAGCCCCAGCATTTT.

This sequence joins TRBV7-9 and TRBJ2-7; D tentatively fits TRBD1 or TRBD2 (5 bases each). V lost 10 bases and J 2 bases, leaving 15 bases between the germline ends. The CDR3 covers 13 residues. The germline V gene encodes CDR1 SEHNR and CDR2 FQNEAQ (reference sequence). In DNA, the CDR3 is TGTGCCATCGCTCGGGACGGGACCTACGAGCAGTACTTC. This sequence encodes CAIARDGTYEQYF.

The chain joins TRBV6-6 to TRBJ2-7, with D perhaps matching TRBD1 (6 bases). Deletions cut 8 bases from V and 1 base from J, with 15 bases between. The germline V gene encodes CDR1 MNHNY and CDR2 SVGAGI (reference sequence). The CDR3 is 14 residues long. This CDR3 is CASSSPDSSYEQYF. CDR3 DNA sequence: TGTGCCAGCTCCTCCCCGGACAGTTCCTACGAGCAGTACTTC.

This rearrangement joins TRBV2 to TRBJ2-5, with TRBD1 identical over 10 bases. The V gene's germline CDR1 is SNHLY and CDR2 FYNNEI. V lost 6 bases to trimming and J lost 5 bases; unmatched junction nucleotides: 9. The CDR3 totals 15 residues. CDR3 residues: CASRRDRGHRETQYF. In DNA form, the CDR3 reads TGTGCCAGCAGGAGGGACAGGGGACATCGGGAGACCCAGTACTTC.

The rearrangement links TRBV5-1 to TRBJ2-3, with 12 bases identical to TRBD2. Germline values: CDR1 SGHRS, CDR2 YFSETQ. V lost 1 base and J lost 0; bases outside the gene matches: 3. This CDR3 has 17 residues. Here the CDR3 DNA reads TGCGCCAGCAGCTTGTTTGGGACTAGCGGGAGCACAGATACGCAGTATTTT. It translates to CASSLFGTSGSTDTQYF.

The chain employs TRBV18 and TRBJ2-3, with unresolved D. Germline V gene data show CDR1 as KGHSH and CDR2 as LQKENI. Trimming took off 6 bases at V and 2 bases at J, with 15 bases between the two ends. The CDR3 spans 15 residues. CDR3 region: CASSLSGSSTDTQYF. In DNA form, the CDR3 reads TGTGCCAGCTCGCTCAGTGGGTCATCCACAGATACGCAGTATTTT.

This sequence joins TRBV18 and TRBJ2-6; D is unresolved. This CDR3 is built from 13 residues. V was trimmed by 2 bases and J by 9 bases, leaving 8 bases between them. Germline CDR1 KGHSH, CDR2 LQKENI. CDR3 nucleotide sequence: TGTGCCAGCTCACCAACGGAGATCAACGTCCTGACTTTC. Translation gives CASSPTEINVLTF.